This entry lists 25 T cell receptor beta chains sequenced from one sample in a study of blood T cell repertoires in COVID-19. Method: immunoSEQ multiplex PCR; TCRdb's copy keeps in-frame clones and lacks some. The sample includes approximately 210,000 clones, 81% of them seen just once. Sample: PBMCs or T cells enriched from blood (not recorded which). All receptors derive from a woman aged 50 to 60 with acute COVID-19.

V usage is TRBV14 and J usage is TRBJ2-1, with TRBD2 as a possible D gene (6 bases). This CDR3 is built from 14 residues. Germline loops: CDR1 SGHDN, CDR2 FVKESK. The V and J ends lost 8 bases and 4 bases respectively, with 15 bases between them. The CDR3 nucleotides read TGTGCCAGCTCCCGGGACTGGGGATACAATGAGCAGTTCTTC. Protein sequence: CASSRDWGYNEQFF.

This clone was recorded only once. The CDR3 DNA reads TGTGCCAGCAGCTTAAGCAGGGGAGAGGGGACCCAGTACTTC. Its translation: CASSLSRGEGTQYF. The V and J genes are TRBV7-2 and TRBJ2-5; tentative D call: TRBD1 (6 bases). Trimming took 2 bases from V and 7 from J, leaving 14 bases between them. Germline V CDR1 and CDR2: SGHTA, FQGNSA. The CDR3 totals 14 residues.

V usage is TRBV15 and J usage is TRBJ2-2; 10 nucleotides match TRBD1. The CDR3 is made up of 16 amino acids. Germline CDR1 LNHNV, CDR2 YYDKDF (reference sequence). V shed 8 bases, J shed 3 bases, and the junction held 9 bases outside the gene matches. As DNA, the CDR3 is TGTGCCACCGGTACCGGGACAGGGGACCACACCGGGGAGCTGTTTTTT. Translated, it gives CATGTGTGDHTGELFF.

V and J are TRBV7-6 and TRBJ2-2; weak D call: TRBD1 (6 bases). Germline CDR1 reads SGHVS; CDR2 reads FNYEAQ. V was shortened by 2 bases and J by 8 bases, with 12 bases between the two germline ends. The CDR3 loop spans 14 amino acids. CDR3 sequence (DNA): TGTGCCAGCAGCTTAAAGGGGACATCTGGGGAGCTGTTTTTT. Its translation: CASSLKGTSGELFF. The whole variable domain, filled in from reference TRBV7-6 and TRBJ2-2, reads GAGVSQSPRYKVTKRGQDVALRCDPISGHVSLYWYRQALGQGPEFLTYFNYEAQQDKSGLPNDRFSAERPEGSISTLTIQRTEQRDSAMYRCASSLKGTSGELFFGEGSRLTVL.

The genes are TRBV5-1 and TRBJ2-7; 9 bases agree with TRBD2. J was trimmed by 2 bases and V by 6 bases; bases with no gene match: 12. The CDR3 consists of 16 residues. CDR1 is SGHRS, CDR2 YFSETQ, per germline. The DNA for the CDR3 is TGCGCCAGCACCCTGGGTAGCGGGAGAACCACCTACGAGCAGTACTTC. Protein product: CASTLGSGRTTYEQYF.

This chain uses TRBV5-1 with TRBJ2-1, with D uncertain. Trimming took 0 bases from V and 2 from J, leaving 9 bases between them. Per the germline V gene, CDR1 is SGHRS and CDR2 is YFSETQ. The CDR3 is 15 residues long. The CDR3 region is CASSLVASAYNEQFF. The DNA for the CDR3 is TGCGCCAGCAGCTTGGTTGCGAGCGCCTACAATGAGCAGTTCTTC.

The rearrangement joins TRBV27 to TRBJ1-4, with D possibly being TRBD1 (6 bases). This CDR3 is 18 amino acids long. V lost 1 base to trimming and J lost 6 bases, with 21 bases between them. Germline CDR1 reads MNHEY; CDR2 reads SMNVEV (reference sequence). This CDR3 is CASSLFPPSRGAYEKLFF. The CDR3, as DNA: TGTGCCAGCAGTTTATTTCCCCCCAGTCGGGGGGCGTATGAAAAACTGTTTTTT.

This rearrangement joins TRBV7-9 to TRBJ1-1; tentatively, D is TRBD1 (5 bases). With 2 bases removed from V and 3 bases from J, the gap between germline ends came to 13 bases. Germline V gene sequence: CDR1 SEHNR, CDR2 FQNEAQ (reference sequence). This CDR3 is built from 15 residues. The CDR3 bases are TGTGCCAGCAGCTTAACGCAGGGAAAGTACACTGAAGCTTTCTTT. It yields the protein CASSLTQGKYTEAFF.

V is TRBV5-4 and J is TRBJ2-5; the match to TRBD1 covers 8 bases. CDR3 length equals 13 residues. Germline loops: CDR1 SGHNT, CDR2 YYREEE (reference sequence). J lost 5 bases, V lost 5 bases, and 5 bases had no gene match. This CDR3 is CASRLRGLETQYF. CDR3 nucleotides: TGTGCCAGCAGACTCAGGGGGCTGGAGACCCAGTACTTC.

There are a few counts of this clone. The rearrangement uses TRBV27 and TRBJ2-7; TRBD2 matches at 11 bases. V lost 6 bases to trimming and J lost 4 bases; unmatched junction nucleotides: 8. Germline V CDR1 and CDR2: MNHEY, SMNVEV (reference sequence). The CDR3 runs 15 residues. CDR3 coding DNA: TGTGCCAGCAGCGAGCCGGGACTAGCGGCTTACGAGCAGTACTTC. This translates into CASSEPGLAAYEQYF.

The chain carries TRBV6-5 and TRBJ2-7, with D possibly matching TRBD2 (5 bases). Germline loops: CDR1 MNHEY, CDR2 SVGAGI. CDR3 size: 14 residues. Trimming cost V 4 bases and J 0 bases, with 10 bases left between them. CDR3 region: CASSSVANSYEQYF. The CDR3 DNA reads as TGTGCCAGCAGTTCAGTAGCGAACTCCTACGAGCAGTACTTC.

The chain combines TRBV14 with TRBJ1-2, with D maybe TRBD1 (5 bases). The CDR3 length is 14 residues. Trimming cost V 0 bases and J 8 bases, with 13 bases left between them. From germline, CDR1 is SGHDN and CDR2 FVKESK. The CDR3 DNA reads TGTGCCAGCAGCCAAGACGTGGCAGGGTTAGGCTACACCTTC. Its translation: CASSQDVAGLGYTF.

V gene TRBV28 combines with J gene TRBJ1-3; D ambiguous. The CDR3 loop spans 17 amino acids. CDR1 is MDHEN, CDR2 SYDVKM, per germline. V dropped 6 bases and J dropped 0 bases, with 18 bases sitting between them. This CDR3 is CASRMVEGTRSGNTIYF. The CDR3 nucleotides are TGTGCCAGCAGAATGGTGGAGGGCACCCGCTCTGGAAACACCATATATTTT. The whole variable domain, remainder taken from reference TRBV28 and TRBJ1-3, is DVKVTQSSRYLVKRTGEKVFLECVQDMDHENMFWYRQDPGLGLRLIYFSYDVKMKEKGDIPEGYSVSREKKERFSLILESASTNQTSMYLCASRMVEGTRSGNTIYFGEGSWLTVV.

This clone was recorded once. The rearrangement joins TRBV5-5 to TRBJ2-1, with TRBD1 identical over 8 bases. Germline V gene sequence: CDR1 SGHKS, CDR2 YYEKEE (reference sequence). The V and J ends lost 5 bases and 7 bases, in that order; junction bases with no gene match: 23. The CDR3 runs to 19 residues. Here the CDR3 reads CASSSQGVALSPRINEQFF. In DNA form, the CDR3 reads TGTGCCAGCAGTTCACAGGGGGTCGCTCTGTCTCCGAGGATAAATGAGCAGTTCTTC.

The chain combines TRBV4-2 with TRBJ2-7, with 13 bases lining up with TRBD2. From germline, CDR1 is LGHNA and CDR2 YNFKEQ. The CDR3 totals 14 residues. The V gene end was trimmed by 4 bases and the J gene end by 6 bases; junction bases not matched to a gene: 3. DNA of the CDR3: TGTGCCAGCAGCCCCGGACTAGCGGGAGTCGAGCAGTACTTC. Its protein is CASSPGLAGVEQYF.

This clone occurred a few times. The V and J genes are TRBV3-1 (or the pseudogene TRBV3-2) and TRBJ2-7, with D possibly matching TRBD1 (5 bases). The ends were cut back, 0 bases at V and 3 bases at J, with 6 bases in the middle. Germline V gene data show CDR1 as LGHDT and CDR2 as YNNKEL (reference sequence). The CDR3 loop spans 13 amino acids. CDR3 sequence: CASSQDRGYEQYF. CDR3 DNA sequence: TGTGCCAGCAGCCAAGATAGGGGCTACGAGCAGTACTTC.

This chain links TRBV5-1 with TRBJ2-3; no clear D gene. The CDR3 spans 13 residues. Germline values: CDR1 SGHRS, CDR2 YFSETQ. V lost 2 bases, J lost 4 bases, and 8 bases lay in between. In DNA form, the CDR3 reads TGCGCCAGCAGCTTTTCCCTCGCAGATACGCAGTATTTT. Amino acid sequence: CASSFSLADTQYF.

The chain links TRBV18 to TRBJ1-2; TRBD1 agrees at 10 bases. Germline lookup yields CDR1 KGHSH and CDR2 LQKENI. This CDR3 is 20 amino acids long. Trimming at V came to 6 bases and at J to 1 base, leaving 20 bases not matched to a gene. The CDR3 DNA reads TGTGCCAGCTCCACTAATATGGATGGGACAGGGGACCTCGGTAACTATGGCTACACCTTC. This encodes CASSTNMDGTGDLGNYGYTF.

This chain links TRBV6-5 with TRBJ1-4, with TRBD1 matching over 7 bases. The V gene end was trimmed by 0 bases and the J gene end by 4 bases; junction bases not matched to a gene: 5. Germline assignment: CDR1 MNHEY and CDR2 SVGAGI. This CDR3 spans 16 amino acids. In DNA form, the CDR3 reads TGTGCCAGCAGTTACTCTAAGGGACAGTTTAATGAAAAACTGTTTTTT. Amino acids: CASSYSKGQFNEKLFF.

This chain connects TRBV27 to TRBJ1-2; 8 positions agree with TRBD1. Trimming removed 5 bases from V and 0 bases from J; junction bases left unmatched: 14. Germline V gives CDR1 MNHEY, CDR2 SMNVEV (reference sequence). The CDR3 sequence is 18 residues long. This chain's CDR3 is CASSQSYRGGGANYGYTF. CDR3 in DNA: TGTGCCAGCAGTCAATCCTACAGGGGGGGTGGAGCTAACTATGGCTACACCTTC.

This clone was counted only a few times. V usage is TRBV18 and J usage is TRBJ2-1; 11 bases are a match to TRBD2. Trimming cost V 6 bases and J 1 base; bases outside gene matches: 11. Germline lookup yields CDR1 KGHSH and CDR2 LQKENI. The CDR3 sequence is 18 residues long. CDR3 sequence (DNA): TGTGCCAGCTCCCAGAATATCGGGACTAGCGGATCCTACAATGAGCAGTTCTTC. Translating it yields CASSQNIGTSGSYNEQFF.

This rearrangement joins TRBV27 to TRBJ2-1; D perhaps matches TRBD2 (6 bases). The CDR3 is made up of 15 amino acids. Between the trimmed V and J ends, which lost 6 bases and 6 bases, there was a span of 18 bases. CDR1 is MNHEY and CDR2 is SMNVEV in the germline V gene (reference sequence). The CDR3 spells CASRVAGGNTNEQFF. DNA for the CDR3: TGTGCCAGCAGGGTTGCGGGCGGGAATACCAATGAGCAGTTCTTC.

This rearrangement joins TRBV5-1 to TRBJ2-1; weak D call: TRBD1 (6 bases). The CDR3 is 15 amino acids. Germline V gene sequence: CDR1 SGHRS, CDR2 YFSETQ. Trimming removed 1 base from V and 5 bases from J, with 13 bases in between. The CDR3 bases are TGCGCCAGCAGCTTGCTCGCAGGGGTGGACAATGAGCAGTTCTTC. Its translation: CASSLLAGVDNEQFF. Drawing the rest from reference TRBV5-1 and TRBJ2-1, the complete variable domain is KAGVTQTPRYLIKTRGQQVTLSCSPISGHRSVSWYQQTPGQGLQFLFEYFSETQRNKGNFPGRFSGRQFSNSRSEMNVSTLELGDSALYLCASSLLAGVDNEQFFGPGTRLTVL.

This clone came up a few times. This rearrangement joins TRBV29-1 to TRBJ2-3; D is uncertain. The germline V gene encodes CDR1 SQVTM and CDR2 ANQGSEA. V lost 3 bases and J lost 1, with 5 bases in between. The CDR3 length is 12 residues. The CDR3 sequence is CSVDVGTDTQYF. The CDR3 DNA reads TGCAGCGTTGACGTTGGCACAGATACGCAGTATTTT.

The rearrangement links TRBV9 to TRBJ2-3; TRBD2 is a possible D gene (6 bases). The CDR3 length is 16 residues. V lost 2 bases and J lost 2, with 15 bases in between. CDR1 is SGDLS and CDR2 is YYNGEE in the germline V gene. The CDR3 protein is CASSVAGLPNTDTQYF. As DNA, the CDR3 is TGTGCCAGCAGCGTGGCGGGACTCCCGAACACAGATACGCAGTATTTT.